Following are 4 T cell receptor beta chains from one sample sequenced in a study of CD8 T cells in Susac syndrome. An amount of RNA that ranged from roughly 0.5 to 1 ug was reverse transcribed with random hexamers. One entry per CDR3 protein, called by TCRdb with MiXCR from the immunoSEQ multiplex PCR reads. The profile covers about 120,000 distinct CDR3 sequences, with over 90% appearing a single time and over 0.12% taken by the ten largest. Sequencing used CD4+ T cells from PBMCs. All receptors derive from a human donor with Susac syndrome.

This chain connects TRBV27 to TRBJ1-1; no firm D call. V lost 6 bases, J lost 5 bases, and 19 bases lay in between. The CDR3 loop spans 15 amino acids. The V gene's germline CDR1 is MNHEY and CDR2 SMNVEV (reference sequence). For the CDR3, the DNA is TGTGCCAGCAGGAAGGTAACCATTGGAAGGACTGAAGCTTTCTTT. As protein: CASRKVTIGRTEAFF.

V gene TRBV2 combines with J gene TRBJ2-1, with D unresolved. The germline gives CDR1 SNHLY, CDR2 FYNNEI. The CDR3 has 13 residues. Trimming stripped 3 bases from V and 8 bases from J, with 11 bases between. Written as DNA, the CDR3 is TGTGCCAGCAGTGAGACCGGGTTGGATGAGCAGTTCTTC. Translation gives CASSETGLDEQFF.

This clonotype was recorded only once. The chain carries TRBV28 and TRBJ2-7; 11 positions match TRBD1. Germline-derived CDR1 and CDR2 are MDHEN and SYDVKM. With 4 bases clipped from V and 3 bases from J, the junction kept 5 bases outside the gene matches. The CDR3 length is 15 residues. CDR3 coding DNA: TGTGCCAGCAGTTCAGCAGGGACAGGGGGCTACGAGCAGTACTTC. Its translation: CASSSAGTGGYEQYF.

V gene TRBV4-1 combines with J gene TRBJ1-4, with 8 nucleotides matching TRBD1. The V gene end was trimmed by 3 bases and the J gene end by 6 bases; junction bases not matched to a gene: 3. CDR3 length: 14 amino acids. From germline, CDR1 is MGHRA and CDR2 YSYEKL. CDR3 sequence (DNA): TGCGCCAGCAGCCAGACAGGGGTGGATGAAAAACTGTTTTTT. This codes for CASSQTGVDEKLFF.